This is a list of T cell receptor beta chains from one sample in a study of T-cell reconstitution after alpha-beta-depleted transplantation in children. TCRdb re-called the PCR reads with MiXCR, one entry per CDR3 protein. The table includes some 450,000 distinct CDR3 sequences, 43% detected once. Here the sequenced sample was PBMCs, taken before TCRalphabeta/CD19-depleted stem cell transplant. The source is a girl aged 2 to 10 with aplastic anemia, due to receive a stem cell transplant. The CDR3 runs from the conserved cysteine through the conserved F or W. A D gene is named only where the DNA matches it firmly. Not all rows give a size; the values are once, few, many and, for expanded clones, a class.

.	TRBV29-1	.	12	TRBJ2-1	CSVDPGEYEQFF	TGCAGCGTTGATCCCGGGGAGTATGAGCAGTTCTTC
few	TRBV5-1	.	13	TRBJ2-2	CASSLKGAGELFF	TGCGCCAGCAGTTTAAAGGGGGCCGGGGAGCTGTTTTTT
few	TRBV20-1	TRBD1	13	TRBJ2-3	CSAPDRVTDTQYF	TGCAGTGCACCGGACAGGGTCACAGATACGCAGTATTTT
.	TRBV5-1	.	15	TRBJ2-1	CASTVSGRTSNEQFF	TGCGCCAGCACCGTATCGGGACGGACCTCCAATGAGCAGTTCTTC
many	TRBV29-1	.	10	TRBJ2-1	CSVAGREQFF	TGCAGCGTTGCAGGGAGAGAGCAGTTCTTC
.	TRBV9	.	14	TRBJ2-2	CASQKGSNTGELFF	TGTGCCAGCCAGAAGGGTTCGAACACCGGGGAGCTGTTTTTT
.	TRBV7-2	.	15	TRBJ2-7	CASSLTGTVNYEQYF	TGTGCCAGCAGCTTAACCGGGACGGTAAACTACGAGCAGTACTTC
.	TRBV5-1	.	16	TRBJ2-7	CASSLRGRGATYEQYF	TGCGCCAGCAGCTTGCGGGGCAGGGGCGCTACCTACGAGCAGTACTTC
many	TRBV5-8	.	16	TRBJ1-5	CASSLAGALSNQPQHF	TGTGCCAGCAGCTTAGCAGGGGCGTTAAGCAATCAGCCCCAGCATTTT
many	TRBV5-1	TRBD1	14	TRBJ1-1	CASSPQGEGAEAFF	TGCGCCAGCAGCCCGCAGGGGGAGGGGGCTGAAGCTTTCTTT
.	TRBV7-8	.	14	TRBJ2-7	CASNTMGLSYEQYF	TGTGCCAGCAACACAATGGGTTTGTCCTACGAGCAGTACTTC
once	TRBV11-2	TRBD2	18	TRBJ2-7	CASSYIAGDGVRGYEQYF	TGTGCCAGCAGCTATATAGCGGGAGACGGGGTTAGGGGGTACGAGCAGTACTTC
.	TRBV18	.	14	TRBJ2-1	CASSPRGAVNEQFF	TGTGCCAGCTCACCACGGGGCGCAGTAAATGAGCAGTTCTTC
.	TRBV7-2	TRBD2	15	TRBJ2-4	CASSLESGGGNIQYF	TGTGCCAGCAGCTTAGAATCGGGCGGGGGAAACATTCAGTACTTC
.	TRBV12-5	.	20	TRBJ1-5	CASGLVSVIGARVGPQPQHF	TGTGCTAGTGGTTTGGTATCCGTTATAGGGGCCAGGGTGGGGCCTCAGCCCCAGCATTTT
few	TRBV6-5	.	12	TRBJ2-5	CASKQGQETQYF	TGTGCCAGTAAACAGGGCCAAGAGACCCAGTACTTC